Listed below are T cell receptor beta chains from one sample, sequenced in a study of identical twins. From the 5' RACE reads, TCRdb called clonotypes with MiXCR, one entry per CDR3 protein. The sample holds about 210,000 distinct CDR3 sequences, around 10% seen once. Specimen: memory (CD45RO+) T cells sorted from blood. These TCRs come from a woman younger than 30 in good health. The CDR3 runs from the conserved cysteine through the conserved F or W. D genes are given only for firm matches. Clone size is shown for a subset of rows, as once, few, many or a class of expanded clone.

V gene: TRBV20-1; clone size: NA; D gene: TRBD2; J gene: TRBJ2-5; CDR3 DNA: TGCAGTGCTAGGGGGGGGTCGGAGACCCAGTACTTC; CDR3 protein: CSARGGSETQYF
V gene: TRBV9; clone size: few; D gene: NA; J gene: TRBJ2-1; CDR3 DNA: TGTGCCAGCAGCGTAGGAGGGTTCGATGAGCAGTTCTTC; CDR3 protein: CASSVGGFDEQFF
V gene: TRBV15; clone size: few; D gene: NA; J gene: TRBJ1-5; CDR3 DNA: TGTGCCACCAGCACCCCCCGGGGGGATCAGCCCCAGCATTTT; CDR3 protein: CATSTPRGDQPQHF
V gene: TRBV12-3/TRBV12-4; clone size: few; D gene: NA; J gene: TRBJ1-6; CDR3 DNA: TGTGCCAGCAGCCCTACAGGGCTCTCACCCCTCCACTTT; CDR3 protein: CASSPTGLSPLHF
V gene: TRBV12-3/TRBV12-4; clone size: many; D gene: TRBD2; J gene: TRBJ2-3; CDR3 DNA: TGTGCCAGCAGTTCGGGACTAGCGGGGCGCACAGATACGCAGTATTTT; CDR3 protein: CASSSGLAGRTDTQYF
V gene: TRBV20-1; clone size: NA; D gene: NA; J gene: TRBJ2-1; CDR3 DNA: TGCAGTGCTCCGGCCCTGAGCTCCTACAATGAGCAGTTCTTC; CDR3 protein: CSAPALSSYNEQFF
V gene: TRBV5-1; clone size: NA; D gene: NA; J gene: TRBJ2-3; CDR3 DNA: TGCGCCAGCAGCTTGGAGGGGAAATCAGATACGCAGTATTTT; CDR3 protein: CASSLEGKSDTQYF
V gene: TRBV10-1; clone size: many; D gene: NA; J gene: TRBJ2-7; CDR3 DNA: TGCGCCATCCCCCAAGGCTACGAGCAGTACTTC; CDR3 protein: CAIPQGYEQYF
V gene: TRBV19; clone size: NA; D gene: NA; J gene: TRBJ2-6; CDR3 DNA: TGTGCCAGTAGCGTTATAGGAGGACAAGTAGCCGTCCTGACTTTC; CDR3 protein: CASSVIGGQVAVLTF
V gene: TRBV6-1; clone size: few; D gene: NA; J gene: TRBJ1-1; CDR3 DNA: TGTGCCAGCAGTCGCCTCAGGGGTTCGTATACTGAAGCTTTCTTT; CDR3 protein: CASSRLRGSYTEAFF
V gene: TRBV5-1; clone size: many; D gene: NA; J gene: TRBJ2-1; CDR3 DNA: TGCGCCAGCGTTCAGGGAACCCCCTACAATGAGCAGTTCTTC; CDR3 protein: CASVQGTPYNEQFF
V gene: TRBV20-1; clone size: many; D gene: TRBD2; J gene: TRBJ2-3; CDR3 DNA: TGCAGTGCTCTACGGACTAGCGGGACCTCTTTCACAGATACGCAGTATTTT; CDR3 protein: CSALRTSGTSFTDTQYF
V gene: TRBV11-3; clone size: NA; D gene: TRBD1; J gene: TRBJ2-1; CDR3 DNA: TGTGCCAGCAGCTTAGCTCCGGGACAGGGCTCCTACAATGAGCAGTTCTTC; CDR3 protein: CASSLAPGQGSYNEQFF
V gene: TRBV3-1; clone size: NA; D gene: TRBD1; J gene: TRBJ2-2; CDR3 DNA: TGTGCCAGCAGGCCCGGACAGGGGCGGACCGTGGAGCTGTTTTTT; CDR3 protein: CASRPGQGRTVELFF
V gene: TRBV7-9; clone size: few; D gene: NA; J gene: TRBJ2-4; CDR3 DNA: TGTGCCAGCAGCCCTGCGAACATTCAGTACTTC; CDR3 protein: CASSPANIQYF
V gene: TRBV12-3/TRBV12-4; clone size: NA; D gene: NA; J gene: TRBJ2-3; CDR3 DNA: TGTGCCAGCAGTCGTCTCCAGAGGCGTACGCAGTATTTT; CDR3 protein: CASSRLQRRTQYF
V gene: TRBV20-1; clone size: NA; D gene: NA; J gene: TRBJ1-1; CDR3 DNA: TGCAGTGCTAGAAGGTCTGGGAACACTGAAGCTTTCTTT; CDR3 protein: CSARRSGNTEAFF
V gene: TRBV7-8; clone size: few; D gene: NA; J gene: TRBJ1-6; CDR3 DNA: TGTGCCAGCAGCTTAAATCAAGGGTCACCCCTCCACTTT; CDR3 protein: CASSLNQGSPLHF
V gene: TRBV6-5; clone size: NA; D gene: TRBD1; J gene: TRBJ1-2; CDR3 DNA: TGTGCCAGCAGTTATCCCTTAACAGGGGGCGCCTATGGCTACACCTTC; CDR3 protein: CASSYPLTGGAYGYTF
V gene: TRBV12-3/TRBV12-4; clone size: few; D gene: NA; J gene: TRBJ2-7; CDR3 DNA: TGTGCCAGCAGTTCAAGACCCCCCCAAGCGTACTTC; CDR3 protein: CASSSRPPQAYF
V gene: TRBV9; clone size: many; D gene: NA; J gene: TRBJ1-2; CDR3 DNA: TGTGCCAGCAGCGTAGACGGGTTGGGCGGCTACACCTTC; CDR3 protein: CASSVDGLGGYTF
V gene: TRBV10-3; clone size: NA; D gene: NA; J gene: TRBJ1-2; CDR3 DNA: TGTGCCATCAACTCCGGGACAAACTATGGCTACACCTTC; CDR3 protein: CAINSGTNYGYTF
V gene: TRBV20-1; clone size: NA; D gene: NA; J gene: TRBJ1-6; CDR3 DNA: TGCAGTGCTAGGGGGGACTGGGAGGGTAATTCACCCCTCCACTTT; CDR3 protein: CSARGDWEGNSPLHF
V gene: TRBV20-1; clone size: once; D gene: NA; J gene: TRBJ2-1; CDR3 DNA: TGCAGTGCTAGAGATAGGTCAGGCCGATTCAATGAGCAGTTCTTC; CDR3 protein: CSARDRSGRFNEQFF
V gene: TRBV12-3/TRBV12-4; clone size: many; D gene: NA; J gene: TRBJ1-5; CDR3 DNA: TGTGCCAGCAGTTTTGCCGGGGATCAGCCCCAGCATTTT; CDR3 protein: CASSFAGDQPQHF
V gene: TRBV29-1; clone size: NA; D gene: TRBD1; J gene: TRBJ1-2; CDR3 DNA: TGCAGCGTGGGGGACAGCGGCTATGGCTACACCTTC; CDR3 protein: CSVGDSGYGYTF
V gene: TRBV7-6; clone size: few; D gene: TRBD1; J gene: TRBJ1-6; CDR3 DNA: TGTGCCAGCAGCTTACAGGGGGTGGATTCACCCCTCCACTTT; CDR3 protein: CASSLQGVDSPLHF
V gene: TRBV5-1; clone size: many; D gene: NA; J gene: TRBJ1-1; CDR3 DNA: TGCGCCAGCAGCTTTTTAGGGGGGACGTTGAACACTGAAGCTTTCTTT; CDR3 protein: CASSFLGGTLNTEAFF
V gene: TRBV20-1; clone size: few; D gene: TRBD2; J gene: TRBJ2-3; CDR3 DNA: TGCAGGTGGTCAGGACTAGCGGGGGCCCCCACAGATACGCAGTATTTT; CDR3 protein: CRWSGLAGAPTDTQYF
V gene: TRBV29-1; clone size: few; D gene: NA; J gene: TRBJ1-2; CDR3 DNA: TGCAGCGTTGAAGGAGGGGCCCTCTATGGCTACACCTTC; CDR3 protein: CSVEGGALYGYTF
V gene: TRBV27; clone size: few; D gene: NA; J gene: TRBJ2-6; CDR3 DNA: TGTGCCAGCAGAATACAGGGTGTAACTGGGGCCAACGTCCTGACTTTC; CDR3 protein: CASRIQGVTGANVLTF
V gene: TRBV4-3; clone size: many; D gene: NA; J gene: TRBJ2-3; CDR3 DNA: TGCGCCAGCAGCCAAGTAGGGGCAAGCACAGATACGCAGTATTTT; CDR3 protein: CASSQVGASTDTQYF
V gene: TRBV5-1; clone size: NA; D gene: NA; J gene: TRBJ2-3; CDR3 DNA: TGCGCCAGCAGCTTGACACCTCTCAGCACAGATACGCAGTATTTT; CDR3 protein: CASSLTPLSTDTQYF
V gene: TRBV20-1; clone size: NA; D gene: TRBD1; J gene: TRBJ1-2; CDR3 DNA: TGCAGTGCACCCCCCGGGACAGGGTCGACCCTTGGCTACACCTTC; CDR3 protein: CSAPPGTGSTLGYTF
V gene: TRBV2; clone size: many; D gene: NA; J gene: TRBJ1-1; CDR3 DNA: TGTGCCAGCAGTGAACAGGGGTTTGAAGCTTTCTTT; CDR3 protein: CASSEQGFEAFF
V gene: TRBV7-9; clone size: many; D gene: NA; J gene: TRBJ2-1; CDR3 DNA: TGTGCCAGCAGCTTAGGGTCCTACAATGAGCAGTTCTTC; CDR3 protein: CASSLGSYNEQFF
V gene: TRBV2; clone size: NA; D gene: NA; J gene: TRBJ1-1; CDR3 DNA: TGTGCCAGCAGTGATCTAGCCACTGAAGCTTTCTTT; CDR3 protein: CASSDLATEAFF
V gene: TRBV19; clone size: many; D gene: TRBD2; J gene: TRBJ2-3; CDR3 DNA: TGTGCCAGTAGTATACAAGCGGGAGTATCAGATACGCAGTATTTT; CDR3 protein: CASSIQAGVSDTQYF
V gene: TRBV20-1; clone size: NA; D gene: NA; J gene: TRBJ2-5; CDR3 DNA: TGCAGTGCTATACGCCCCGGGGGGCCGGAAGAGACCCAGTACTTC; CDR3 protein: CSAIRPGGPEETQYF
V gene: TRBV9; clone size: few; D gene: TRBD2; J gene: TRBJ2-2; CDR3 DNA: TGTGCCAGCAGCGTAGTCGGGGGGAGCACCGGGGAGCTGTTTTTT; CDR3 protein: CASSVVGGSTGELFF
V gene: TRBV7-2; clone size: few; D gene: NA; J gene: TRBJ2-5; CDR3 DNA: TGTGCCAGCAGCTTAGCGAGAGGTCTAGGGCTAGAGACCCAGTACTTC; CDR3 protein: CASSLARGLGLETQYF
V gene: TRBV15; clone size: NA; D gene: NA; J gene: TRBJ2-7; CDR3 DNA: TGTGCCACCAGCAGAGCGGATACCTACGAGCAGTACTTC; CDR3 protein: CATSRADTYEQYF
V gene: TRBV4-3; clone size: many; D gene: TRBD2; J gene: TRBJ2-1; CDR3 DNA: TGCGCCAGCAGCCGAAACCTCGGGACTACAAAGCTCGCTAACAATGAGCAGTTCTTC; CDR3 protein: CASSRNLGTTKLANNEQFF
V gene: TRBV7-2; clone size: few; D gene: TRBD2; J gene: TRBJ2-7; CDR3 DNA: TGTGCCAGCAGCTTACAGGTCGGGACTAGCGTTTCCTACGAGCAGTACTTC; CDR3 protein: CASSLQVGTSVSYEQYF
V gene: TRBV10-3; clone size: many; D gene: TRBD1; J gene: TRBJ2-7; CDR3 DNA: TGTGCCATCAGTGAGGACAGGGGACCTCGGAACTACGAGCAGTACTTC; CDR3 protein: CAISEDRGPRNYEQYF
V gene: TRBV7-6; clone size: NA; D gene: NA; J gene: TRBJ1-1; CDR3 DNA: TGTGCCAGCAGCCAGCCGGCTTATGAAGCTTTCTTT; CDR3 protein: CASSQPAYEAFF
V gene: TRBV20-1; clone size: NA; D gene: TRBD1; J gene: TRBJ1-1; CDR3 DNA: TGCAGTGCTAGTCGGGCAGGGGGCTACACTGAAGCTTTCTTT; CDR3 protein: CSASRAGGYTEAFF